This TCR beta chain was identified in a study of T cell responses to AZD1222 COVID-19 vaccine. General observations from the study: Compared with day 0, the breadth and depth of the Spike-specific TCR repertoire rose significantly after two doses of AZD1222. Sampling that yielded the repertoires occurred only after the peak T cell response. Baseline antibody screening turned up just a handful of seropositive AZD1222 recipients.

Using immunoSEQ multiplex PCR, the repertoire was profiled, and TCRdb retains in-frame clones only, with some absent. The table lists 150,000 to 200,000 clones, approximately 91% of them singletons. A note on this clone: Its antigen is as yet unknown.

The sequence was collected from an adult who received the AZD1222 COVID-19 vaccine. The material was peripheral blood, obtained 28 days after the second AZD1222 dose.

The CDR3 DNA follows: TGTGCCAGCAGTTTCCAGTTTGATTCTAAACAGTTCTTC. This codes for CASSFQFDSKQFF. The chain links TRBV28 to TRBJ2-1; D remains unclear. The CDR3 is 13 residues long. V was cut by 3 bases and J by 13 bases, with 16 bases left in between. CDR1 MDHEN and CDR2 SYDVKM come from the germline V gene.